Given below is one TCR beta chain in context. The data stem from a study of blood T cell repertoires in COVID-19. Study summary: Both acute and convalescent COVID-19 samples were obtained from the United States, Italy and Spain. PBMCs, B-cell-depleted T cells, or T cells were the source of the cDNA or gDNA that made up the material.

Original analysis: Reference gene primer amplification yielded estimated nucleated cell counts. Clones were read by immunoSEQ multiplex PCR, and TCRdb kept only the in-frame ones, dropping some. Clonal size and the V and J genes are those of that table, whereas D and trimming came from the DNA. The table has 70,000 to 95,000 clones, approximately 93% seen once. While infection was still active, Seattle patients were enrolled and then followed longitudinally. V was clipped by 6 bases and J by 2 bases; unmatched bases: 10. CDR1 KGHSH and CDR2 LQKENI come from the germline V gene. This CDR3 comprises 15 residues.

Sequencing was carried out using peripheral blood. The clonotype comes from a middle-aged man with COVID-19, enrolled during active disease. This chain joins TRBV18 and TRBJ2-7; 7 bases match TRBD1. The CDR3 reads CASSPADRAAYEQYF. The CDR3 DNA is TGTGCCAGCTCGCCGGCCGACAGGGCAGCCTACGAGCAGTACTTC. The whole variable domain, filled in from reference TRBV18 and TRBJ2-7, reads NAGVMQNPRHLVRRRGQEARLRCSPMKGHSHVYWYRQLPEEGLKFMVYLQKENIIDESGMPKERFSAEFPKEGPSILRIQQVVRGDSAAYFCASSPADRAAYEQYFGPGTRLTVT.